This T cell receptor beta chain was retrieved from a study of cytomegalovirus exposure and HLA in healthy donors. A remark on this clone: Its specificity is unknown.

The PCR ran on 60 Vbeta and 13 Jbeta primers. Assay used: immunoSEQ multiplex PCR; TCRdb lists only in-frame clones, some missing. The profile shows about 97,000 clones, 65% to 85% of them singletons. Findings of the study overall: Roughly even sequencing depth across donors was the assumption behind the presence/absence analyses. According to an earlier analysis, most TCR beta V segments yielded productive rearrangements about 90% or about 30% of the time. Among TCR beta chains, those listed as cytomegalovirus-associated numbered more than 150.

The source is a man between 45 and 60 years old in good health and CMV-seronegative. Sequencing used PBMCs.

For the CDR3, the DNA is TGCGCCAGCAGCGTCCGGGACAGTCGCACAGATACGCAGTATTTT. It is translated as CASSVRDSRTDTQYF. The chain employs TRBV5-1 and TRBJ2-3; 7 bases are a match to TRBD1. In germline, CDR1 is SGHRS, CDR2 YFSETQ. This CDR3 contains 15 residues. The ends lost 4 bases at V and 1 base at J; junction bases unmatched: 6.